The 25 T cell receptor beta chains presented below share a single source sample, sequenced in a study of Ad26.COV2.S vaccination and SARS-CoV-2 variants. Treatment noted: some 19 received Ad26.COV2.S at low or high dose, single or two shots; 5 received placebo; per-sample allocation not given. Day 63 following the first vaccine or placebo injection was when the samples were taken. Clones were sequenced by immunoSEQ multiplex PCR, and TCRdb holds only the in-frame ones, with some missing. The table has some 320,000 clones, around four fifths seen once. The sequenced sample was peripheral blood, obtained in a trial of Ad26.COV2.S vaccine versus placebo. The receptors derive from a person aged 18 to 65 who received the Ad26.COV2.S COVID-19 vaccine or a placebo.

This clone was counted once. The V and J genes are TRBV3-1 (or the pseudogene TRBV3-2) and TRBJ1-2; weak D call: TRBD1 (6 bases). The ends were cut back, 9 bases at V and 7 bases at J, with 15 bases in the middle. Germline assignment: CDR1 LGHDT and CDR2 YNNKEL (reference sequence). This CDR3 has 12 residues. CDR3 in DNA: TGTGCCAGGGAGGGGGGTTTAGGTGGCTACACCTTC. Protein sequence: CAREGGLGGYTF.

This clone was found a few times. The V call is TRBV20-1, the J call TRBJ1-2; 11 bases agree with TRBD1. CDR3 length equals 14 residues. With 3 bases clipped from V and 8 bases from J, the junction kept 8 bases outside the gene matches. Germline CDR1 and CDR2: DFQATT and SNEGSKA (reference sequence). The CDR3 nucleotides read TGCAGTGCTAGTGAGCCGGGACAGGGGGTCGGCTACACCTTC. The encoded protein is CSASEPGQGVGYTF.

The chain carries TRBV10-2 and TRBJ1-6; D is uncertain. CDR1 and CDR2 (germline): WSHSY, SAAADI. This CDR3 is built from 19 residues. V gave up 4 bases and J gave up 0 bases, with 19 bases separating them. The CDR3 DNA is TGCGCCAGCAGTGTATCGTTGGCAGGACGGAGCTCCTATAATTCACCCCTCCACTTT. Residues: CASSVSLAGRSSYNSPLHF.

The chain is built from TRBV19 and TRBJ2-5; D may match TRBD1 or TRBD2 (5 bases each). Deletions cut 8 bases from V and 2 bases from J, with 18 bases between. Germline loops: CDR1 LNHDA, CDR2 SQIVND (reference sequence). The CDR3 is made up of 15 amino acids. CDR3 protein: CASARSGWRQETQYF. CDR3 nucleotides: TGTGCCAGTGCCAGATCAGGGTGGAGGCAAGAGACCCAGTACTTC.

The chain is built from TRBV3-1 (or the pseudogene TRBV3-2) and TRBJ2-5, with 9 positions matching TRBD2. Per the germline V gene, CDR1 is LGHDT and CDR2 is YNNKEL (reference sequence). The V segment lost 5 bases and the J segment 5 bases; nucleotides outside the gene matches: 6. CDR3 length: 14 residues. The CDR3 protein is CASSSGTSYETQYF. CDR3 sequence (DNA): TGTGCCAGCAGCTCCGGGACTAGCTATGAGACCCAGTACTTC.

J is TRBJ2-1 and V is TRBV9; D uncertain. The CDR3 has 15 amino acids. Between the trimmed V and J ends, which lost 4 bases and 1 base, there was a span of 12 bases. The germline gives CDR1 SGDLS, CDR2 YYNGEE. The CDR3: CASSLRIDSYNEQFF. CDR3 coding DNA: TGTGCCAGCAGCCTTCGGATAGATTCCTACAATGAGCAGTTCTTC.

The CDR3 DNA follows: TGTGCCAGTAGGAAACAGGCGGGGAGCAATCAGCCCCAGCATTTT. Translating it yields CASRKQAGSNQPQHF. This chain uses TRBV19 with TRBJ1-5; perhaps TRBD1 as D (5 bases). The V end was cut by 6 bases, the J end by 1 base, with 13 bases between. Germline V gene data show CDR1 as LNHDA and CDR2 as SQIVND (reference sequence). This CDR3 has 15 residues.

The V call is TRBV11-3, the J call TRBJ2-7; TRBD1 is a possible D gene (5 bases). This CDR3 comprises 14 residues. The germline CDR1 and CDR2 sequences are SGHNT and YENEEA. V was pared by 7 bases and J by 2 bases, with 15 bases between. In nucleotides, the CDR3 is TGTGCCAGCAACAAGGACACGAAAACCTACGAGCAGTACTTC. Translated, it gives CASNKDTKTYEQYF.

The chain uses TRBV18 and TRBJ1-5, with D possibly matching TRBD1 (5 bases). The CDR3 runs 16 residues. V was shortened by 0 bases and J by 1 base, with 10 bases between the two germline ends. CDR1 and CDR2 from the germline V gene are KGHSH and LQKENI. For the CDR3, the DNA is TGTGCCAGCTCACCACCGGGCAGGGAGAGCAATCAGCCCCAGCATTTT. Translated, it gives CASSPPGRESNQPQHF.

A remark on this clone: Other DNA sequences in the sample encode the same CDR3. The rearrangement joins TRBV7-9 to TRBJ1-3, with 7 bases aligning to TRBD1. Germline V gives CDR1 SEHNR, CDR2 FQNEAQ (reference sequence). This CDR3 comprises 13 residues. V lost 5 bases and J lost 2; bases outside the gene matches: 0. CDR3 protein: CASSQGAGNTIYF. The CDR3 DNA sequence: TGTGCCAGCAGCCAGGGGGCTGGAAACACCATATATTTT.

This clone was seen only a few times. V and J are TRBV5-1 and TRBJ2-4; 7 bases match TRBD2. J gave up 8 bases and V 0 bases, and 5 bases lay outside the gene matches. The CDR3 sequence is 14 residues long. The V gene's germline CDR1 is SGHRS and CDR2 YFSETQ. The chain's CDR3 is CASSLASGGDIQYF. CDR3 nucleotides: TGCGCCAGCAGCTTGGCCTCGGGGGGAGACATTCAGTACTTC.

This clone has just one count. This chain joins TRBV3-1 (or the pseudogene TRBV3-2) and TRBJ2-5; no clear D. The V end was cut by 6 bases, the J end by 0 bases, with 11 bases between. This CDR3 spans 14 amino acids. In germline, CDR1 is LGHDT, CDR2 YNNKEL (reference sequence). The DNA for the CDR3 is TGTGCCAGCAGTGTGCACCAAGACCAAGAGACCCAGTACTTC. Translation gives CASSVHQDQETQYF.

V usage is TRBV28 and J usage is TRBJ1-2; a weak D match, TRBD1 (6 bases). The CDR3 has 15 amino acids. Trimming took 2 bases from V and 0 from J, leaving 10 bases between them. Germline-derived CDR1 and CDR2 are MDHEN and SYDVKM. The chain's CDR3 is CASSLRAGANYGYTF. CDR3 nucleotide sequence: TGTGCCAGCAGTTTAAGGGCAGGGGCTAACTATGGCTACACCTTC.

The genes are TRBV4-1 and TRBJ1-1; the match to TRBD1 covers 8 bases. The CDR3 is 15 residues long. J gave up 0 bases and V 2 bases, and 2 bases lay outside the gene matches. Germline V gene sequence: CDR1 MGHRA, CDR2 YSYEKL. CDR3 protein: CASSQSTGVNTEAFF. CDR3 nucleotides: TGCGCCAGCAGCCAATCGACAGGGGTGAACACTGAAGCTTTCTTT.

V gene TRBV6-5 combines with J gene TRBJ2-1, with D perhaps assigned TRBD1 or TRBD2 (6 bases each). The CDR3 sequence is 15 residues long. The germline V and J ends were trimmed by 7 bases and 0 bases, with 13 bases remaining between them. Germline CDR1 reads MNHEY; CDR2 reads SVGAGI. CDR3 in amino acids: CASTRGPSSYNEQFF. The CDR3, as DNA: TGTGCCAGCACCCGGGGGCCCAGCTCCTACAATGAGCAGTTCTTC.

V usage is TRBV7-2 and J usage is TRBJ2-5; tentatively, D is TRBD2 (7 bases). The V gene's germline CDR1 is SGHTA and CDR2 FQGNSA. This CDR3 is 15 amino acids long. The V end lost 5 bases, the J end lost 5 bases, and 18 bases lay between the germline ends. CDR3 in amino acids: CASSQNGGAGETQYF. Written as DNA, the CDR3 is TGTGCCAGCAGCCAAAATGGGGGGGCAGGGGAGACCCAGTACTTC.

J is TRBJ1-1 and V is TRBV5-6, with D uncertain. The germline V gene encodes CDR1 SGHDT and CDR2 YYEEEE. The ends were cut back, 7 bases at V and 3 bases at J, with 16 bases in the middle. This CDR3 spans 14 amino acids. This CDR3 is CASGGRSVYTEAFF. The CDR3 bases are TGTGCCAGCGGCGGCCGATCGGTGTACACTGAAGCTTTCTTT.

The chain uses TRBV5-4 and TRBJ1-5; tentative D call: TRBD1 (5 bases). V lost 0 bases and J lost 8, with 9 bases in between. CDR1 SGHNT and CDR2 YYREEE come from the germline V gene (reference sequence). The CDR3 is made up of 13 amino acids. CDR3 sequence (DNA): TGTGCCAGCAGCTTGGGGGACGGCAAGCCCCAGCATTTT. Translated: CASSLGDGKPQHF.

The chain employs TRBV27 and TRBJ2-5, with D possibly matching TRBD2 (7 bases). Germline loops: CDR1 MNHEY, CDR2 SMNVEV (reference sequence). V lost 6 bases, J lost 9 bases, and 17 bases lay in between. CDR3 length: 13 amino acids. CDR3: CASSQLRGAAQYF. The CDR3 DNA is TGTGCCAGCAGCCAACTCCGGGGGGCGGCCCAGTACTTC.

The rearrangement links TRBV2 to TRBJ1-5; 12 bases line up with TRBD1. The CDR3 loop spans 15 amino acids. Germline values: CDR1 SNHLY, CDR2 FYNNEI. J was trimmed by 6 bases and V by 6 bases; bases with no gene match: 6. The CDR3 bases are TGTGCCAGCAGCGGGACAGGGGGCAGGGCTCAGCCCCAGCATTTT. Amino acid sequence: CASSGTGGRAQPQHF.

This clone was seen only once. V gene TRBV27 combines with J gene TRBJ2-1; D is perhaps TRBD1 or TRBD2 (6 bases each). CDR3 length equals 15 residues. The V gene lost 6 bases and the J gene lost 0 bases, with 12 bases spanning the gap. The germline V gene encodes CDR1 MNHEY and CDR2 SMNVEV (reference sequence). DNA for the CDR3: TGTGCCAGCAGGAGGGGGGTGAGCTCCTACAATGAGCAGTTCTTC. This encodes CASRRGVSSYNEQFF.

This rearrangement joins TRBV7-2 to TRBJ2-5, with D possibly TRBD2 on 6 matching bases. The CDR3 spans 14 residues. Trimming cost V 1 base and J 4 bases, with 10 bases left between them. Germline V gives CDR1 SGHTA, CDR2 FQGNSA. CDR3 sequence reads: CASSLDGLPETQYF. DNA of the CDR3: TGTGCCAGCAGCTTAGACGGACTACCAGAGACCCAGTACTTC.

In its sample, this clone was seen a few times. The chain uses TRBV3-1 (or the pseudogene TRBV3-2) and TRBJ2-7; D call uncertain. Trimming pared 1 base from V and 4 bases from J, leaving 14 bases between. The CDR3 has 15 residues. Germline CDR1 and CDR2: LGHDT and YNNKEL (reference sequence). CDR3 nucleotides: TGTGCCAGCAGCCAAGTTTGGAACCCCCCGTACGAGCAGTACTTC. It specifies CASSQVWNPPYEQYF.

This chain connects TRBV15 to TRBJ1-1; 7 bases match TRBD1. V shed 0 bases and J 0 bases; nucleotides not matched to a gene: 13. This CDR3 has 19 residues. Germline CDR1 reads LNHNV; CDR2 reads YYDKDF (reference sequence). The CDR3 DNA reads as TGTGCCACCAGCAGAGATTTAGGGGGCGTTACAGATATGAACACTGAAGCTTTCTTT. Amino acids: CATSRDLGGVTDMNTEAFF.

This clone was observed a single time. The chain links TRBV2 to TRBJ2-1; maybe TRBD1 (6 bases). Germline-derived CDR1 and CDR2 are SNHLY and FYNNEI. V lost 3 bases and J lost 4, with 10 bases in between. This CDR3 is built from 14 residues. The CDR3 DNA sequence: TGTGCCAGCAGTGACCTGGACAGATACAATGAGCAGTTCTTC. This encodes CASSDLDRYNEQFF.